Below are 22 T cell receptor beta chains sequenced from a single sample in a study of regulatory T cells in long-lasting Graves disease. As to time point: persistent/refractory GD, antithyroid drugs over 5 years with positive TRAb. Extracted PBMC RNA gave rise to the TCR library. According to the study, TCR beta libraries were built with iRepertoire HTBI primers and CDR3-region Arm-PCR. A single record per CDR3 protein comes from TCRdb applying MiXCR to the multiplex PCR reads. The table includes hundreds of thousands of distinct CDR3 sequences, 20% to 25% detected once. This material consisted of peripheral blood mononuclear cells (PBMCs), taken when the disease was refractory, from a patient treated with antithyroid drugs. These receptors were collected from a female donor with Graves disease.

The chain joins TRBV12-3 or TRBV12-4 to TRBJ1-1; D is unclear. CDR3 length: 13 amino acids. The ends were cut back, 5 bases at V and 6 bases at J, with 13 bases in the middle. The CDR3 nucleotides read TGTGCCAGCAGTCCCCAGACGTCCGCTGAAGCTTTCTTT. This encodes CASSPQTSAEAFF.

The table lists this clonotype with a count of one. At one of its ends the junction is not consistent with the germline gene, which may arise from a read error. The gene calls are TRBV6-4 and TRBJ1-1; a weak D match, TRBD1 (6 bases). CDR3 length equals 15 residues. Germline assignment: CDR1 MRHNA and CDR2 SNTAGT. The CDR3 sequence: CASSYSAGENTEAFF. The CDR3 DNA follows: TGTGCCAGCAGTTACTCGGCAGGGGAAAACACTGAAGCTTTCTTT.

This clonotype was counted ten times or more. For the CDR3, the DNA is TGTGCCAGCAGCCCTATACGGGAGACCCAGTACTTC. It specifies CASSPIRETQYF. The chain has TRBV2 and TRBJ2-5; D call uncertain. The CDR3 has 12 amino acids. Germline-derived CDR1 and CDR2 are SNHLY and FYNNEI. V lost 6 bases to trimming and J lost 5 bases, with 10 bases between them.

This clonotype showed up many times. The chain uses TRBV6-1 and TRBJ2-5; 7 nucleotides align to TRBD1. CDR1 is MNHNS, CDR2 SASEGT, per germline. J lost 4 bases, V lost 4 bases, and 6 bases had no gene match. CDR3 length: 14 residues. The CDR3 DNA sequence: TGTGCCAGCAGTGGGGACAGCCTGCGAGAGACCCAGTACTTC. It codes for CASSGDSLRETQYF.

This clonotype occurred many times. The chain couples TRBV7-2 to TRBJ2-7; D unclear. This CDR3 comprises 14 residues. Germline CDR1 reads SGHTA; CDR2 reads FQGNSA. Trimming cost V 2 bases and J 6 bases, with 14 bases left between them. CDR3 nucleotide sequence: TGTGCCAGCAGCTTATTTCGCGGCCTCGGCGAGCAGTACTTC. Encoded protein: CASSLFRGLGEQYF.

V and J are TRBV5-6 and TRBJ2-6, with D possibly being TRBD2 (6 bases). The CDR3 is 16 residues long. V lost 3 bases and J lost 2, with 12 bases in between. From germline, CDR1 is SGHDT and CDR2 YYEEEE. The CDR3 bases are TGTGCCAGCAGCTCGGAGGGGAGAACTGGGGCCAACGTCCTGACTTTC. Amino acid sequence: CASSSEGRTGANVLTF.

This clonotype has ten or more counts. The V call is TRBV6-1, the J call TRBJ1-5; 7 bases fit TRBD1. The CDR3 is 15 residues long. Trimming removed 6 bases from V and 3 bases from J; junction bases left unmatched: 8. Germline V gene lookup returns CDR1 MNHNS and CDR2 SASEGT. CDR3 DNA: TGTGCCAGCAGCTCCGCGGGACAGTTCAATCAGCCCCAGCATTTT. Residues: CASSSAGQFNQPQHF.

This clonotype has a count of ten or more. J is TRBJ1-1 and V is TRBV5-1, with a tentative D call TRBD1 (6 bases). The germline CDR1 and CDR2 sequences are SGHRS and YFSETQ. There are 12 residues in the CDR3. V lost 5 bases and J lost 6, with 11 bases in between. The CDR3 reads CASSTGGAEAFF. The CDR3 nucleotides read TGCGCCAGCAGTACCGGGGGCGCTGAAGCTTTCTTT.

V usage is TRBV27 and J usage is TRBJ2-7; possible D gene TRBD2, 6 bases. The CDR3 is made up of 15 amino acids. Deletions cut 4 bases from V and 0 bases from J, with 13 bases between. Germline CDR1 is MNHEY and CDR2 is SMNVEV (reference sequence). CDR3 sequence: CASSYSLEGSYEQYF. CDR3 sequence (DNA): TGTGCCAGCAGTTACTCCTTGGAGGGCTCCTACGAGCAGTACTTC.

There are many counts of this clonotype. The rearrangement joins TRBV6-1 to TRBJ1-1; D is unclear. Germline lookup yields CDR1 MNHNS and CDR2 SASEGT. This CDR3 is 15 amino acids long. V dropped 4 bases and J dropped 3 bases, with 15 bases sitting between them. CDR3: CASSGGGWGDTEAFF. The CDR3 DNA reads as TGTGCCAGCAGTGGAGGAGGGTGGGGAGACACTGAAGCTTTCTTT.

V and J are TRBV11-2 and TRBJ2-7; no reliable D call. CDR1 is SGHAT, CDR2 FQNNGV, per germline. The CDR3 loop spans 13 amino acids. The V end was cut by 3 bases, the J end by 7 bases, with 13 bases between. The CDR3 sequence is CASSFDQFGEQYF. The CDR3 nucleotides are TGTGCCAGCAGCTTCGACCAATTTGGGGAGCAGTACTTC.

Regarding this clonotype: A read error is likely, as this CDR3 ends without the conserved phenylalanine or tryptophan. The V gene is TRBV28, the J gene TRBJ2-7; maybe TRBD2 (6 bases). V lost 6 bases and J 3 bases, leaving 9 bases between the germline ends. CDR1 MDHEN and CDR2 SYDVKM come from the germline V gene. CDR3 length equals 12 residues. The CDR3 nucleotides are TGTGCCAGCAGCTCCGGGGGCTACGAGCAGTACTAC. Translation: CASSSGGYEQYY.

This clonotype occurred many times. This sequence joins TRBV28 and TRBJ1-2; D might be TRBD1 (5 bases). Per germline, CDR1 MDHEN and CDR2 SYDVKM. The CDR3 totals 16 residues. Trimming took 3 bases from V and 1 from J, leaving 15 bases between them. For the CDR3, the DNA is TGTGCCAGCAGTTTTCGCGGGGCGCGAGGTAACTATGGCTACACCTTC. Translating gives CASSFRGARGNYGYTF.

This CDR3 is CASSGTGSGNQPQHF. The CDR3, as DNA: TGTGCCAGTAGTGGGACAGGGTCAGGCAATCAGCCCCAGCATTTT. The chain couples TRBV19 to TRBJ1-5; 9 bases are shared with TRBD1. Germline CDR1 reads LNHDA; CDR2 reads SQIVND (reference sequence). This CDR3 is built from 15 residues. V lost 5 bases to trimming and J lost 2 bases; unmatched junction nucleotides: 4.

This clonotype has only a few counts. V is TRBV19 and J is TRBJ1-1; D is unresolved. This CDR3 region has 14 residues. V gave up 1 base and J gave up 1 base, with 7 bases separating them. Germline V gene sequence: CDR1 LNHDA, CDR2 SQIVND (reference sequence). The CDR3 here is CASSIAGWNTEAFF. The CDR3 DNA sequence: TGTGCCAGTAGTATAGCGGGGTGGAACACTGAAGCTTTCTTT. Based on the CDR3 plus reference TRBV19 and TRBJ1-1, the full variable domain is DGGITQSPKYLFRKEGQNVTLSCEQNLNHDAMYWYRQDPGQGLRLIYYSQIVNDFQKGDIAEGYSVSREKKESFPLTVTSAQKNPTAFYLCASSIAGWNTEAFFGQGTRLTVV.

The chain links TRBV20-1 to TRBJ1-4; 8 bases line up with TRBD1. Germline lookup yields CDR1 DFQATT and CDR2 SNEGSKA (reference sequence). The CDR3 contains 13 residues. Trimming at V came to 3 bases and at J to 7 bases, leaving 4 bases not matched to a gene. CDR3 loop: CSARDRAGEKLFF. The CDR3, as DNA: TGCAGTGCTAGGGACAGGGCTGGTGAAAAACTGTTTTTT.

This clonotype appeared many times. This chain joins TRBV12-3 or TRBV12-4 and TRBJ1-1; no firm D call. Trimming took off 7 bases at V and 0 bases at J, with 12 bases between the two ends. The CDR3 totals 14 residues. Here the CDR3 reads CASTSGRLNTEAFF. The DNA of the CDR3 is TGTGCCAGCACCAGCGGACGACTGAACACTGAAGCTTTCTTT.

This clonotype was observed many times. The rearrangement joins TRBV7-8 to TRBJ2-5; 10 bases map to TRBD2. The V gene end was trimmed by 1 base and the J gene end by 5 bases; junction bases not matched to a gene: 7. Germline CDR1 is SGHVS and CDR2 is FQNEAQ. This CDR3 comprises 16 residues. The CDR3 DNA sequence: TGTGCCAGCAGCTTAGGTCTAGCGGGAGTGATGGAGACCCAGTACTTC. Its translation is CASSLGLAGVMETQYF.

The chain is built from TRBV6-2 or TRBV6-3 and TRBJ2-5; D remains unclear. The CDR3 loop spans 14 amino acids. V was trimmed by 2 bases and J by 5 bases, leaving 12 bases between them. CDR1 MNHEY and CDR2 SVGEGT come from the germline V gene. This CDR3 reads CASSYRRTEETQYF. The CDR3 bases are TGTGCCAGCAGTTACCGCCGGACCGAGGAGACCCAGTACTTC.

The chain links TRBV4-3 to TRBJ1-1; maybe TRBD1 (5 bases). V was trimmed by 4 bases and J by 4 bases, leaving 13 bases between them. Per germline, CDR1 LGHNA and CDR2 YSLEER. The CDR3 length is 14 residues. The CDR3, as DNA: TGCGCCAGCAGCCGGGGGGGTAGGGGCACTGAAGCTTTCTTT. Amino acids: CASSRGGRGTEAFF.

This CDR3 reads CASSASGRGNEQYF. CDR3 bases: TGTGCCAGCAGCGCGAGCGGGAGGGGGAACGAGCAGTACTTC. The chain joins TRBV13 to TRBJ2-7; 10 bases are shared with TRBD2. J was trimmed by 5 bases and V by 5 bases; bases with no gene match: 6. The CDR3 loop spans 14 amino acids. The V gene's germline CDR1 is PRHDT and CDR2 FYEKMQ (reference sequence).

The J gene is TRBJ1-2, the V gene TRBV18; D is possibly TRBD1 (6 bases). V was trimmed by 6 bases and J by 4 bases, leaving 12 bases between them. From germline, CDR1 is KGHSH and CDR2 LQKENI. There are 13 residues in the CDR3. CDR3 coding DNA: TGTGCCAGCTCCCCCGACAGGTTCTATGGCTACACCTTC. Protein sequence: CASSPDRFYGYTF.